These T cell receptor beta chains were read from a single sample in a study of identical twins. From the 5' RACE reads, TCRdb called clonotypes with MiXCR, one entry per CDR3 protein. Seen here are around 370,000 distinct CDR3 sequences, roughly 9% observed once, and the top ten hold about 9.1%. The material sequenced was naive T cells sorted from blood. These receptors were taken from a woman in her forties or fifties in good health. Each CDR3 is given with its conserved first and last residue. Each record gives: D gene, V gene, J gene, clone size, CDR3 protein, CDR3 DNA. The D gene is left open where the match is weak. Some rows mark clone size as missing; the rest say once, few, many or name a class of expanded clone.

NA	TRBV7-3	TRBJ2-2	few	CASSLLITNTGELFF	TGTGCCAGCAGCTTATTGATAACGAACACCGGGGAGCTGTTTTTT
NA	TRBV12-3/TRBV12-4	TRBJ1-3	few	CASSLIGRSDTIYF	TGTGCCAGCAGTTTAATCGGGAGATCGGACACCATATATTTT
TRBD2	TRBV12-3/TRBV12-4	TRBJ2-2	NA	CASSGGRREPRELFF	TGTGCCAGCAGTGGCGGGCGGCGGGAGCCACGGGAGCTGTTTTTT
TRBD1	TRBV20-1	TRBJ2-7	few	CSARFQGDEQYF	TGCAGTGCTAGATTTCAGGGGGACGAGCAGTACTTC
TRBD1	TRBV3-1	TRBJ1-1	NA	CASSQEGRGRRNTKAFF	TGTGCCAGCAGCCAAGAAGGGAGGGGGCGCCGGAACACTAAAGCTTTCTTT
TRBD2	TRBV20-1	TRBJ2-1	few	CSASLGGRGNEQFF	TGCAGTGCTAGTCTGGGCGGGAGGGGAAATGAGCAGTTCTTC
NA	TRBV5-1	TRBJ2-1	few	CASSLEAGSRNEQFF	TGCGCCAGCAGCTTGGAGGCGGGGAGTAGGAATGAGCAGTTCTTC
TRBD1	TRBV6-2/TRBV6-3	TRBJ2-7	NA	CASNPTGVGSYEQYF	TGTGCCAGCAACCCAACAGGGGTGGGATCCTACGAGCAGTACTTC
TRBD2	TRBV7-8	TRBJ2-1	few	CASSLGTSGSF	TGTGCCAGCAGCTTAGGGACTAGCGGGAGCTTC
NA	TRBV7-6	TRBJ1-1	NA	CASSPGGPGMNTEAFF	TGTGCCAGCAGCCCCGGGGGCCCGGGGATGAACACTGAAGCTTTCTTT
TRBD1	TRBV13	TRBJ2-6	few	CASRNRGLGGANVLTF	TGTGCCAGCAGAAACAGGGGGCTGGGAGGGGCCAACGTCCTGACTTTC
NA	TRBV7-8	TRBJ2-1	NA	CASSDDRRSYNEQFF	TGTGCCAGCAGCGACGACAGGCGCTCCTACAATGAGCAGTTCTTC
TRBD1	TRBV6-5	TRBJ2-7	NA	CASSYKGYRGLEQYF	TGTGCCAGCAGTTACAAAGGATACAGGGGGCTCGAGCAGTACTTC
TRBD2	TRBV7-9	TRBJ2-2	NA	CASSSGTSGKAGELFF	TGTGCCAGCAGCAGTGGGACTAGCGGGAAAGCCGGGGAGCTGTTTTTT
TRBD2	TRBV29-1	TRBJ2-1	many	CSVLSGRALIF	TGCAGCGTCCTTAGCGGGAGGGCCTTGATCTTC
NA	TRBV7-8	TRBJ1-1	NA	CASSHWGGEAFF	TGTGCCAGCAGCCACTGGGGAGGGGAAGCTTTCTTT
NA	TRBV20-1	TRBJ1-4	many	CSARDRREGEKLFF	TGCAGTGCTAGAGATAGGCGGGAAGGTGAAAAACTGTTTTTT
TRBD1	TRBV15	TRBJ1-1	once	CDTSRVTGAAFF	TGTGACACCAGCAGAGTGACAGGGGCGGCTTTCTTT
TRBD1	TRBV25-1	TRBJ2-2	few	CASRGDRGWARGTGELFF	TGTGCCAGCAGGGGCGACAGGGGGTGGGCGCGAGGCACCGGGGAGCTGTTTTTT
TRBD1	TRBV12-3/TRBV12-4	TRBJ1-5	many	CASSLGQGTVNQPQHF	TGTGCCAGCAGTCTTGGACAGGGGACGGTCAATCAGCCCCAGCATTTT
TRBD2	TRBV4-1	TRBJ2-1	NA	CASSRAYGLDSSYNEQFF	TGCGCCAGCAGCCGGGCCTATGGACTAGATAGCTCCTACAATGAGCAGTTCTTC
NA	TRBV12-3/TRBV12-4	TRBJ2-2	few	CASSFGPGGGTGELFF	TGTGCCAGCAGTTTCGGCCCAGGGGGAGGTACCGGGGAGCTGTTTTTT
NA	TRBV12-3/TRBV12-4	TRBJ1-4	many	CASQLGGENEKLFF	TGTGCCAGCCAGTTGGGGGGGGAAAATGAAAAACTGTTTTTT
TRBD1	TRBV19	TRBJ1-1	NA	CASSISTGPAEAFF	TGTGCCAGTAGTATATCGACAGGGCCCGCTGAAGCTTTCTTT
NA	TRBV11-1	TRBJ2-7	few	CASSSRSGEQYF	TGTGCCAGCAGCTCACGGTCGGGCGAGCAGTACTTC
NA	TRBV20-1	TRBJ1-1	many	CSARGSTGRTEAFF	TGCAGTGCTAGAGGGTCGACGGGGAGGACTGAAGCTTTCTTT
NA	TRBV10-3	TRBJ2-1	many	CAISQDPYNEQFF	TGTGCCATCAGTCAGGACCCCTACAATGAGCAGTTCTTC
NA	TRBV7-3	TRBJ2-1	few	CASSQNRNANEQFF	TGTGCCAGCAGTCAAAACAGGAACGCCAATGAGCAGTTCTTC
TRBD1	TRBV2	TRBJ2-1	many	CASTGQGIGNEQFF	TGTGCCAGCACCGGACAGGGAATTGGGAATGAGCAGTTCTTC
NA	TRBV21-1	TRBJ2-7	few	CASSKVGQGPYEQYF	TGTGCCAGCAGCAAAGTTGGCCAGGGACCCTACGAGCAGTACTTC
TRBD2	TRBV9	TRBJ2-7	NA	CASSVDVTSAIRPGEQYF	TGTGCCAGCAGCGTAGATGTGACTAGCGCGATCCGACCCGGGGAGCAGTACTTC
TRBD1	TRBV29-1	TRBJ2-5	many	CSVTGAVGTETQYF	TGCAGCGTCACAGGGGCAGTAGGAACAGAGACCCAGTACTTC
NA	TRBV5-1	TRBJ1-1	few	CASSTGLGNTEAFF	TGCGCCAGCAGTACGGGCCTGGGGAACACTGAAGCTTTCTTT
NA	TRBV29-1	TRBJ2-1	many	CSERDSFNEQFF	TGCAGCGAGCGGGACAGTTTCAATGAGCAGTTCTTC
TRBD2	TRBV20-1	TRBJ2-3	few	CSAAGDRPDTQYF	TGCAGTGCTGCGGGAGACCGGCCAGATACGCAGTATTTT
NA	TRBV6-5	TRBJ1-2	NA	CASSYGSGANYGYPF	TGTGCCAGCAGTTATGGTTCGGGGGCGAACTATGGCTACCCCTTC
TRBD1	TRBV4-2	TRBJ1-1	NA	CASSQTGELEGNTEAFF	TGTGCCAGCAGCCAAACAGGGGAGTTAGAGGGTAACACTGAAGCTTTCTTT
NA	TRBV12-3/TRBV12-4	TRBJ2-2	few	CASSLLRGLNTGELFF	TGTGCCAGCAGTTTATTGCGCGGACTAAACACCGGGGAGCTGTTTTTT
NA	TRBV7-3	TRBJ1-3	NA	CASSLMPGTGNTIYF	TGTGCCAGCAGCTTAATGCCAGGAACTGGAAACACCATATATTTT
TRBD2	TRBV7-6	TRBJ2-2	NA	CASSSGGALSGELFF	TGTGCCAGCAGCTCGGGGGGGGCGTTGTCCGGGGAGCTGTTTTTT
NA	TRBV11-3	TRBJ2-3	few	CASRDHTDTQYF	TGTGCCAGCAGGGACCACACAGATACGCAGTATTTT
NA	TRBV15	TRBJ2-2	few	CATSRPVPTALTGELFF	TGTGCCACCAGCAGGCCCGTCCCCACCGCTCTCACCGGGGAGCTGTTTTTT
NA	TRBV4-1	TRBJ1-2	many	CASSQEEDSYGYTF	TGCGCCAGCAGCCAAGAAGAGGATAGCTATGGCTACACCTTC
NA	TRBV6-1	TRBJ1-5	NA	CASSERGGNQPQHF	TGTGCCAGCAGTGAACGTGGGGGTAATCAGCCCCAGCATTTT
NA	TRBV5-1	TRBJ2-1	NA	CASAPGWGSYNEQFF	TGCGCCAGCGCCCCGGGGTGGGGCTCCTACAATGAGCAGTTCTTC
NA	TRBV20-1	TRBJ2-1	few	CSARDQGPNNEQFF	TGCAGTGCTAGAGATCAGGGACCCAATAATGAGCAGTTCTTC
NA	TRBV12-5	TRBJ1-5	NA	CAIQPLANQPQHF	TGTGCTATCCAACCTCTGGCCAATCAGCCCCAGCATTTT
NA	TRBV29-1	TRBJ2-6	once	CSVALGAGANVLTF	TGCAGCGTCGCCCTAGGGGCTGGGGCCAACGTCCTGACTTTC